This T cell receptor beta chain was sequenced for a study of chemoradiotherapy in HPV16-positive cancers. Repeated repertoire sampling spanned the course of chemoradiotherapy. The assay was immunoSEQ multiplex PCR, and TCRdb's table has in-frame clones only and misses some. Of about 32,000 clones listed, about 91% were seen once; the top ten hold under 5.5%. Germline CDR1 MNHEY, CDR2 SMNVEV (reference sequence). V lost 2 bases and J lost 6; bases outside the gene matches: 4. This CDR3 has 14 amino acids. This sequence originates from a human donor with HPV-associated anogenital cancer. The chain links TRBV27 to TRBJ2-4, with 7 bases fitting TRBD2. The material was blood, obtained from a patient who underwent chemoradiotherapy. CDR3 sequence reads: CASSLGRGSNIQYF. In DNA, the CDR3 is TGTGCCAGCAGTTTAGGGAGGGGATCAAACATTCAGTACTTC.